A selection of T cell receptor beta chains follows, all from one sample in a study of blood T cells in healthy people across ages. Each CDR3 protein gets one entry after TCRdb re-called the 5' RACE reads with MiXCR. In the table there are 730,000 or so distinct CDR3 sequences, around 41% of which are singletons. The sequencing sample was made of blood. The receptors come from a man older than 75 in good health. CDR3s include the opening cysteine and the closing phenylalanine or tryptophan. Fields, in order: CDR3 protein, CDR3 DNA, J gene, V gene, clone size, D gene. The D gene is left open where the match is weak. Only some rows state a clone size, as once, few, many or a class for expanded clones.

CSAPTTSGSRDTQYF,TGCAGTGCCCCAACGACTAGCGGGAGTAGGGATACGCAGTATTTT,TRBJ2-3,TRBV20-1,many,TRBD2
CSVVLGSYEQYF,TGCAGCGTTGTACTAGGGTCCTACGAGCAGTACTTC,TRBJ2-7,TRBV29-1,-,-
CAISPGTSDTDTQYF,TGTGCCATCAGCCCCGGAACTAGCGACACAGATACGCAGTATTTT,TRBJ2-3,TRBV10-3,-,TRBD2
CASNQADQPQHF,TGTGCCAGCAATCAGGCTGATCAGCCCCAGCATTTT,TRBJ1-5,TRBV6-2/TRBV6-3,-,-
CASSLRDNEQYF,TGTGCCAGCAGCCTCCGGGACAACGAGCAGTACTTC,TRBJ2-7,TRBV28,many,-
CASSSWAGETQYF,TGTGCCAGCAGTTCTTGGGCAGGCGAGACCCAGTACTTC,TRBJ2-5,TRBV7-9,-,-
CASSLVLAGNSYEQYF,TGTGCCAGCAGCTTAGTTCTAGCGGGGAACTCCTACGAGCAGTACTTC,TRBJ2-7,TRBV7-9,-,TRBD2
CASFPILEGLDTQYF,TGTGCCAGTTTTCCAATTCTAGAAGGTCTAGATACGCAGTATTTT,TRBJ2-3,TRBV2,-,-
CASSLAETVYEQYF,TGCGCCAGCAGCTTGGCCGAGACAGTCTACGAGCAGTACTTC,TRBJ2-7,TRBV5-1,-,-
CASSYVRAGSYEQYF,TGTGCCAGCAGCTATGTTCGAGCGGGAAGCTACGAGCAGTACTTC,TRBJ2-7,TRBV7-2,-,TRBD2
CASIPGTANNEQYF,TGTGCCAGCATCCCCGGGACAGCAAACAATGAGCAGTACTTC,TRBJ2-7,TRBV7-2,few,TRBD1
CASSLDRRTDTQYF,TGTGCCAGCAGCTTAGACAGACGCACAGATACGCAGTATTTT,TRBJ2-3,TRBV7-2,many,-
CASSLGHADTQYF,TGTGCCAGCAGTTTAGGCCACGCAGATACGCAGTATTTT,TRBJ2-3,TRBV12-3/TRBV12-4,-,-
CSARPGQGTYEQYF,TGCAGTGCGCGTCCGGGACAGGGTACTTACGAGCAGTACTTC,TRBJ2-7,TRBV20-1,-,TRBD1
CATSRVGQQYF,TGTGCCACCAGCAGAGTCGGACAGCAGTACTTC,TRBJ2-7,TRBV15,-,-
CASSLSRRTYEQYF,TGTGCCAGCAGCTTATCACGGAGAACCTACGAGCAGTACTTC,TRBJ2-7,TRBV11-2,-,-
CASSLSFGSGGLQYEQYF,TGCGCCAGCAGCCTGAGCTTCGGTAGCGGGGGGTTACAGTACGAGCAGTACTTC,TRBJ2-7,TRBV4-3,-,TRBD2
CASKGLAGGSTDTQYF,TGCGCCAGCAAGGGACTAGCGGGAGGTAGCACAGATACGCAGTATTTT,TRBJ2-3,TRBV4-3,few,TRBD2
CSARPTRGGFGETQYF,TGCAGTGCTAGACCTACCCGGGGAGGGTTTGGAGAGACCCAGTACTTC,TRBJ2-5,TRBV20-1,-,TRBD2
CASSSLGGTYTNSPLHF,TGTGCCAGCAGCTCTCTTGGGGGGACTTATACTAATTCACCCCTCCACTTT,TRBJ1-6,TRBV7-9,-,-
CSARDTGRNGNYEQYF,TGCAGTGCTAGAGACACAGGACGCAACGGGAACTACGAGCAGTACTTC,TRBJ2-7,TRBV20-1,-,-
CASSTPGPPYEQYF,TGTGCCAGCAGCACCCCGGGTCCTCCTTACGAGCAGTACTTC,TRBJ2-7,TRBV28,-,-
CASSLAGVRESYNEQFF,TGTGCCAGCAGCTTAGCGGGGGTCAGGGAATCCTACAATGAGCAGTTCTTC,TRBJ2-1,TRBV7-9,few,-
CASSPTGDGPSSYEQYF,TGTGCCAGCAGTCCGACAGGGGACGGGCCAAGCTCCTACGAGCAGTACTTC,TRBJ2-7,TRBV27,few,TRBD1
CATSRDIRYEQYF,TGTGCCACCAGCAGAGACATCAGGTACGAGCAGTACTTC,TRBJ2-7,TRBV15,-,-
CSVSGTGDLHTGELFF,TGCAGCGTTTCCGGGACAGGGGACCTTCACACCGGGGAGCTGTTTTTT,TRBJ2-2,TRBV29-1,many,TRBD1
CASSFGDSLYEQYF,TGTGCCAGCAGTTTCGGGGACAGTCTTTACGAGCAGTACTTC,TRBJ2-7,TRBV27,once,TRBD1
CASRAPGRHNEQFF,TGTGCCAGCAGAGCCCCTGGTCGGCACAATGAGCAGTTCTTC,TRBJ2-1,TRBV9,few,-
CASSYGRRAGEQYF,TGTGCCAGCAGTTACGGGAGGCGGGCGGGCGAGCAGTACTTC,TRBJ2-7,TRBV6-5,-,-
CASSLNSGISTDTQYF,TGTGCCAGCAGTTTGAACAGCGGGATTAGCACAGATACGCAGTATTTT,TRBJ2-3,TRBV27,many,TRBD2
CSARDPGRGGHYEQYF,TGCAGTGCTAGAGATCCGGGCCGTGGGGGTCACTACGAGCAGTACTTC,TRBJ2-7,TRBV20-1,few,-
CSATLAGGPNEQFF,TGCAGTGCGACACTAGCGGGGGGGCCGAATGAGCAGTTCTTC,TRBJ2-1,TRBV20-1,once,TRBD2
CASSLHGPNTEAFF,TGTGCCAGCAGCTTACACGGACCGAACACTGAAGCTTTCTTT,TRBJ1-1,TRBV7-9,few,-
CAWNRAMNTEAFF,TGTGCCTGGAATCGAGCTATGAACACTGAAGCTTTCTTT,TRBJ1-1,TRBV30,-,-
CASSDYRVGEQFF,TGTGCCAGCAGTGATTACAGGGTCGGTGAGCAGTTCTTC,TRBJ2-1,TRBV2,many,-
CSATEGGHEQYF,TGCAGTGCCACAGAGGGGGGCCACGAGCAGTACTTC,TRBJ2-7,TRBV20-1,-,-
CASLTGGDTPLHF,TGTGCCAGCCTGACAGGGGGCGATACACCCCTCCACTTT,TRBJ1-6,TRBV2,-,TRBD1
CASKALGRESKDTQYF,TGTGCCAGCAAAGCCCTGGGACGGGAGAGTAAAGATACGCAGTATTTT,TRBJ2-3,TRBV6-5,few,-
CSTRSGGATDTQYF,TGCAGTACTCGTAGCGGGGGGGCCACAGATACGCAGTATTTT,TRBJ2-3,TRBV20-1,-,TRBD2
CASSQDRGRNQPQHF,TGTGCCAGCAGCCAGGACAGGGGGCGAAATCAGCCCCAGCATTTT,TRBJ1-5,TRBV4-2,-,TRBD1
CASSAGGGKYF,TGTGCCAGCAGTGCAGGGGGTGGGAAGTACTTC,TRBJ2-4,TRBV27,-,TRBD1
CASIASGSLNEQFF,TGTGCCAGCATCGCTAGCGGGAGTCTAAATGAGCAGTTCTTC,TRBJ2-1,TRBV7-9,-,TRBD2
CASGRGASYEQYF,TGTGCCAGCGGCCGGGGTGCCTCCTACGAGCAGTACTTC,TRBJ2-7,TRBV6-2/TRBV6-3,-,-
CASSLKEGQGRNEQFF,TGTGCCAGCAGCTTAAAGGAGGGACAGGGGCGCAATGAGCAGTTCTTC,TRBJ2-1,TRBV7-6,-,TRBD1
CASSRSRGENERYF,TGTGCCAGCTCACGGTCCAGGGGCGAGAACGAGCGGTACTTC,TRBJ2-7,TRBV18,-,-
CSAREGAATDTQYF,TGCAGTGCTAGGGAAGGGGCGGCCACAGATACGCAGTATTTT,TRBJ2-3,TRBV20-1,-,-
CASSLLVGREQYF,TGTGCCAGCAGCCTATTGGTGGGTCGGGAGCAGTACTTC,TRBJ2-4,TRBV7-9,-,-
CASSLAGGESSYEQYF,TGTGCCAGCAGCTTGGCCGGGGGGGAGAGCTCCTACGAGCAGTACTTC,TRBJ2-7,TRBV5-6,-,TRBD2
CSARDLLAGADSYEQYF,TGCAGTGCTAGAGATCTGTTGGCAGGGGCCGATTCCTACGAGCAGTACTTC,TRBJ2-7,TRBV20-1,few,-
CASSETASRDTQYF,TGCGCCAGCAGTGAAACAGCGAGTAGAGATACGCAGTATTTT,TRBJ2-3,TRBV10-1,-,-
CSARAERAPQYF,TGCAGTGCTAGAGCGGAGAGAGCCCCCCAGTACTTC,TRBJ2-7,TRBV20-1,-,-
CASSRPGLAMGGELFF,TGTGCCAGCAGCCGCCCGGGACTAGCCATGGGAGGGGAGCTGTTTTTT,TRBJ2-2,TRBV7-2,few,TRBD2
CATSRGPGHPYEQYF,TGTGCCACCAGCAGAGGACCGGGACACCCCTACGAGCAGTACTTC,TRBJ2-7,TRBV15,few,-